Below, one TCR beta chain is given with its context. The CDR3 covers 13 residues. Germline-derived CDR1 and CDR2 are KGHSH and LQKENI. The V and J ends lost 4 bases and 4 bases, in that order; junction bases with no gene match: 3. The sample comes from a study of control samples from healthy donors and cancer patients. Some clones are missing from TCRdb's copy, which holds only in-frame ones; the method was immunoSEQ multiplex PCR. The sample carries 150,000 to 200,000 clones, 90% to 95% recorded once. The origin of this receptor is a man in his thirties or forties in good health. The V and J genes are TRBV18 and TRBJ1-1; TRBD1 matches 7 bases. Sequenced sample: blood. The CDR3 nucleotides read TGTGCCAGCTCACGGGACAGTGCCACTGAAGCTTTCTTT. Residues: CASSRDSATEAFF.